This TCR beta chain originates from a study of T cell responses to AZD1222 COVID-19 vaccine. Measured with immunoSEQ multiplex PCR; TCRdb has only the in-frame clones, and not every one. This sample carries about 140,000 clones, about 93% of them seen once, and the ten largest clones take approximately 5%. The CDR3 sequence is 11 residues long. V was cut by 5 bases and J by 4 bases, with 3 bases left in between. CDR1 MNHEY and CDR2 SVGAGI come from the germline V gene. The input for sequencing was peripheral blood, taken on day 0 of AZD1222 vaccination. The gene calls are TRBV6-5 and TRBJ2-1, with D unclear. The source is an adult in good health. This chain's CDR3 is CASSIYNEQFF. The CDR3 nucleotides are TGTGCCAGCAGTATATACAATGAGCAGTTCTTC.